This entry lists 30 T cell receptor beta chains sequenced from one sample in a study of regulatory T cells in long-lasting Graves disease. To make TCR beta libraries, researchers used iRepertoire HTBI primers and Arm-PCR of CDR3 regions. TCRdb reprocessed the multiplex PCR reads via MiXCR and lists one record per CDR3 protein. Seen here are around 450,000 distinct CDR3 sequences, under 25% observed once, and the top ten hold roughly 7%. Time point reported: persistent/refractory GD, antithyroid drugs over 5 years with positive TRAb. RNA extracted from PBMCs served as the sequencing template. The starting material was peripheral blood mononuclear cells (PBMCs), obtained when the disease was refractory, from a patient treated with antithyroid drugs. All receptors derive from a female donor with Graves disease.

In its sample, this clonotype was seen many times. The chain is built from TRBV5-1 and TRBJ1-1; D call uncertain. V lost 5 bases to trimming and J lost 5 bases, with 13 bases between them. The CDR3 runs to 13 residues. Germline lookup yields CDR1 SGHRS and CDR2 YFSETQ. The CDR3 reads CASRLWETTEAFF. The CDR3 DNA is TGCGCCAGCAGGTTGTGGGAAACGACTGAAGCTTTCTTT.

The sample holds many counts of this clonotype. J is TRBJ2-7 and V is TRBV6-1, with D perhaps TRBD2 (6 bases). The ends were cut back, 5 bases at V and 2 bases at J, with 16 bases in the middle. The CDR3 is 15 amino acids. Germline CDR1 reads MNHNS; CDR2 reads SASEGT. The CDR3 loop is CASSRSREQAYEQYF. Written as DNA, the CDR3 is TGTGCCAGCAGTCGATCCCGGGAGCAGGCCTACGAGCAGTACTTC.

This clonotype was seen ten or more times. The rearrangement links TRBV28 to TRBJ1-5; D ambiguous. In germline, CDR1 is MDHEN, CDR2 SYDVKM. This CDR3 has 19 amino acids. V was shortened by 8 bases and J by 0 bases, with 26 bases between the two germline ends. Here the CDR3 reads CASSRGQKGPEDSNQPQHF. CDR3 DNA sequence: TGTGCCAGCTCCCGCGGGCAGAAAGGGCCGGAAGATAGCAATCAGCCCCAGCATTTT.

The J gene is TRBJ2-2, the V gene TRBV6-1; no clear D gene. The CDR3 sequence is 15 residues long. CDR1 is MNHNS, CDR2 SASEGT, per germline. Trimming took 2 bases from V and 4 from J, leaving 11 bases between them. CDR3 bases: TGTGCCAGCAGTGAACTAACCGGCCCCACCGGGGAGCTGTTTTTT. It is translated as CASSELTGPTGELFF.

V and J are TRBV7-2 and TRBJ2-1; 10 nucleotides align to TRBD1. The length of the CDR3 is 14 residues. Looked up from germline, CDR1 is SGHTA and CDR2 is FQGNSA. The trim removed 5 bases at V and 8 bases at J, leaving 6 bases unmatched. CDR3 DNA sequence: TGTGCCAGCAGCATGGGACAGGGGAGGGATGAGCAGTTCTTC. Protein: CASSMGQGRDEQFF.

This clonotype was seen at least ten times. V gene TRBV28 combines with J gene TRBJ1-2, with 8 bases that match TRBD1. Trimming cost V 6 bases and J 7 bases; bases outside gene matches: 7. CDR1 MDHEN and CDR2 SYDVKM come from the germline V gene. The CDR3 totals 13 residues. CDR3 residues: CASSSGQGSGYTF. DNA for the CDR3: TGTGCCAGCAGCTCAGGACAGGGCTCTGGCTACACCTTC.

DNA of the CDR3: TGTGCCAGCAGCCCGCTGCGGGGGGAGGTCAGTCAGCCCCAGCATTTT. It specifies CASSPLRGEVSQPQHF. The chain links TRBV7-2 to TRBJ1-5, with D possibly TRBD1 on 5 matching bases. The germline gives CDR1 SGHTA, CDR2 FQGNSA. V lost 5 bases to trimming and J lost 6 bases, with 20 bases between them. The CDR3 is 16 amino acids. The entire variable domain, with the rest obtained from reference TRBV7-2 and TRBJ1-5, is as follows: GAGVSQSPSNKVTEKGKDVELRCDPISGHTALYWYRQSLGQGLEFLIYFQGNSAPDKSGLPSDRFSAERTGGSVSTLTIQRTQQEDSAVYLCASSPLRGEVSQPQHFGDGTRLSIL.

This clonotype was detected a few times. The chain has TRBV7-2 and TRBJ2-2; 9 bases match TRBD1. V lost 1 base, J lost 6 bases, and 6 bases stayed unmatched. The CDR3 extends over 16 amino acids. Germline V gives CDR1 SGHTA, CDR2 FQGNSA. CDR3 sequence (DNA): TGTGCCAGCAGCTTAGGGGGACAGGGTTACGCCGGGGAGCTGTTTTTT. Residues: CASSLGGQGYAGELFF.

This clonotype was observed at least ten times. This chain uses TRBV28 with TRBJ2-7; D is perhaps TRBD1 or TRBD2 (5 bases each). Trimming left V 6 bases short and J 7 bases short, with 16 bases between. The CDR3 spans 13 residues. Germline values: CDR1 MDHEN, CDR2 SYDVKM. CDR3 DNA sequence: TGTGCCAGCAGAACCGGGACGGAGGTGGAGCAGTACTTC. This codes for CASRTGTEVEQYF.

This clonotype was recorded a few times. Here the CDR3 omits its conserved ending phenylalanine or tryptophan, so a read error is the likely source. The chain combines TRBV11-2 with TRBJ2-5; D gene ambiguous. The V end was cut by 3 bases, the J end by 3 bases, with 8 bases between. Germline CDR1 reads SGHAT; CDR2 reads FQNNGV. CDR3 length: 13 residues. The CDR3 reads CASSFDEKETQYL. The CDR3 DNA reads TGTGCCAGCAGCTTTGATGAAAAAGAGACCCAGTACCTC.

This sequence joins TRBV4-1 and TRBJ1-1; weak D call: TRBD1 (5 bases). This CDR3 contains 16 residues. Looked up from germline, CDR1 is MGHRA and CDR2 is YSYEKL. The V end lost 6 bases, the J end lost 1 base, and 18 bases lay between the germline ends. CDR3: CASSTFIQATNTEAFF. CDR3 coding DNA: TGCGCCAGCAGTACCTTCATACAGGCGACGAACACTGAAGCTTTCTTT.

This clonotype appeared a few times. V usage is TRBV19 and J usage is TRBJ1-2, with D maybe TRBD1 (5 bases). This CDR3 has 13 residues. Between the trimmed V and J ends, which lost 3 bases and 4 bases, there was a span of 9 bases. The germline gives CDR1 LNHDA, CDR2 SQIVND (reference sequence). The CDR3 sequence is CASSMGGIYGYTF. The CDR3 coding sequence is TGTGCCAGTAGTATGGGGGGTATCTATGGCTACACCTTC.

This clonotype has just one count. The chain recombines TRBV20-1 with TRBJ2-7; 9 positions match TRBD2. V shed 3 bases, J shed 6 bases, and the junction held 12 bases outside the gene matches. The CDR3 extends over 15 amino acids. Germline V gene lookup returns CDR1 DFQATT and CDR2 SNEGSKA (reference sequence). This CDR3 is CSASLAGGPRSEQYF. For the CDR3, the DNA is TGCAGTGCTAGTCTGGCGGGGGGGCCTAGAAGCGAGCAGTACTTC.

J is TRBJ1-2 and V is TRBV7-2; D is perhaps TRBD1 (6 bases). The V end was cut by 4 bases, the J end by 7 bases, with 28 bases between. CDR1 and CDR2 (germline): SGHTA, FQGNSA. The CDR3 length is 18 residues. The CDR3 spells CASSSRRESRDRLGGYTF. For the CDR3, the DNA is TGTGCCAGCAGCTCCCGAAGGGAGAGCCGAGACAGGTTAGGTGGCTACACCTTC.

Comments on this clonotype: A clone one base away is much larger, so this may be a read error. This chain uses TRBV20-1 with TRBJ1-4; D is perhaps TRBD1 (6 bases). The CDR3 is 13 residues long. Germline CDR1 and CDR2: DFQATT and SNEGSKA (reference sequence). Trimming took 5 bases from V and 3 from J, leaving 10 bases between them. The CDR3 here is CSAPGASNEKLFF. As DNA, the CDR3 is TGCAGTGCTCCGGGGGCATCTAATGAAAAACTGTTTTTT.

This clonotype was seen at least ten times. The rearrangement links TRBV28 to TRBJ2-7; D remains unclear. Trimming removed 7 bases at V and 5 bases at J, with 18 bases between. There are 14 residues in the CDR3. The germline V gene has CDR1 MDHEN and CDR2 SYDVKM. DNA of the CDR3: TGTGCCAGCACCCCAAGCTGGCGTATTGACGAGCAGTACTTC. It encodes CASTPSWRIDEQYF.

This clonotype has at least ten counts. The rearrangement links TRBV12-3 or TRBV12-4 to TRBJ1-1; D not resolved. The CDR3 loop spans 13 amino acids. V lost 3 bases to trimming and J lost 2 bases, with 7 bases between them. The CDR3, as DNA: TGTGCCAGCAGTTTTATGGAAAACACTGAAGCTTTCTTT. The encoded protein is CASSFMENTEAFF.

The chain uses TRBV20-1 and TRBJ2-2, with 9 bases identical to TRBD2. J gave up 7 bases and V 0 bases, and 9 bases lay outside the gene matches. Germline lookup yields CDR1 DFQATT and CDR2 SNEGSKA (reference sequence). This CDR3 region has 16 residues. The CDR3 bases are TGCAGTGCTAGAGATCGGATAGCGGGGGCGGGCGGGGAGCTGTTTTTT. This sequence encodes CSARDRIAGAGGELFF.

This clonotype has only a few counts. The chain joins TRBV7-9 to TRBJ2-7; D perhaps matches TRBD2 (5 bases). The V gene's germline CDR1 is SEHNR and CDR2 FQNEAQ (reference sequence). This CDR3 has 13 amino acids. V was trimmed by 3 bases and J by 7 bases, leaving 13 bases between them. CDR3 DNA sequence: TGTGCCAGCAGCTTCGGGGAGATAGGGGAGCAGTACTTC. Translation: CASSFGEIGEQYF.

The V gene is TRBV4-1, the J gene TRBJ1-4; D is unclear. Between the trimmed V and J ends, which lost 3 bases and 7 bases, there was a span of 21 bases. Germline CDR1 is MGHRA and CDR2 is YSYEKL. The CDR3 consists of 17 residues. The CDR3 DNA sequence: TGCGCCAGCAGCCAGGAGCCTCAACTCGGTAGACGTGAAAAACTGTTTTTT. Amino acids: CASSQEPQLGRREKLFF.

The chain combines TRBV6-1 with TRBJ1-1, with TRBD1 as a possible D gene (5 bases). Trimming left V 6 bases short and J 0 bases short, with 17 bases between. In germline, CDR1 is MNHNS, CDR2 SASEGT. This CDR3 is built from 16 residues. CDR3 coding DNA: TGTGCCAGCAGAAGACAGTTGTCTCTAGTGAACACTGAAGCTTTCTTT. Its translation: CASRRQLSLVNTEAFF.

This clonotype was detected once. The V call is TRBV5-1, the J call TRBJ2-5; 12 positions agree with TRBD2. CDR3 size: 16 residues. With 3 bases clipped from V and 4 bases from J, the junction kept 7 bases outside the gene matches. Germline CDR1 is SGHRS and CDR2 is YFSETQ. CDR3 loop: CASSSGLAGVIETQYF. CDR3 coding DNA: TGCGCCAGCAGCTCGGGACTAGCGGGTGTCATAGAGACCCAGTACTTC. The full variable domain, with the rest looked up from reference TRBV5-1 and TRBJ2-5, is KAGVTQTPRYLIKTRGQQVTLSCSPISGHRSVSWYQQTPGQGLQFLFEYFSETQRNKGNFPGRFSGRQFSNSRSEMNVSTLELGDSALYLCASSSGLAGVIETQYFGPGTRLLVL.

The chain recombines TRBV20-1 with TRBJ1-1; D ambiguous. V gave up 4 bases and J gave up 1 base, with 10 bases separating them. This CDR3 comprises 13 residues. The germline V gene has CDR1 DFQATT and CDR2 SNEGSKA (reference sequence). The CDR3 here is CSATTPPNTEAFF. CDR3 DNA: TGCAGTGCTACGACACCTCCGAACACTGAAGCTTTCTTT.

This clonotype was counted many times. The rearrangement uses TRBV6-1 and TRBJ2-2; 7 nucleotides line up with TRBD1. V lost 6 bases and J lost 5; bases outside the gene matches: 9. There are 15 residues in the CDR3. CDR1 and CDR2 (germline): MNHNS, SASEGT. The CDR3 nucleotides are TGTGCCAGCAGACAGGGGTCGGGATCAACCGGGGAGCTGTTTTTT. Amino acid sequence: CASRQGSGSTGELFF.

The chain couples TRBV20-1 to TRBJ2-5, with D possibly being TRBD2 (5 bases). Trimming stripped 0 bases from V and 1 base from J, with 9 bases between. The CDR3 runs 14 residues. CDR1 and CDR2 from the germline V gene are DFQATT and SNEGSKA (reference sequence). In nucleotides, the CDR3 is TGCAGTGCTAGAGATTCTGCGGGCCAAGAGACCCAGTACTTC. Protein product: CSARDSAGQETQYF.

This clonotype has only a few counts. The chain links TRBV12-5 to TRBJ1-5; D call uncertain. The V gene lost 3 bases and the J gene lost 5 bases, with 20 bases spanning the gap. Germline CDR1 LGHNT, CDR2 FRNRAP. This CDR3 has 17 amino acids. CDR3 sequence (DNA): TGTGCTAGTGGTTTCTCCACCGACGGGGTCCCCGATCAGCCCCAGCATTTT. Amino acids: CASGFSTDGVPDQPQHF.

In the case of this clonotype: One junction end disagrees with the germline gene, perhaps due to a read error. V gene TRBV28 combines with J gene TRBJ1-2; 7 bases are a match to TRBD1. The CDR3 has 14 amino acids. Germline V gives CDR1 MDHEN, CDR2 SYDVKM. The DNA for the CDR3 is TGTGCCAGCAGTTCGACAGGGATGGGCTATGGCTACCCCTTC. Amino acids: CASSSTGMGYGYPF.

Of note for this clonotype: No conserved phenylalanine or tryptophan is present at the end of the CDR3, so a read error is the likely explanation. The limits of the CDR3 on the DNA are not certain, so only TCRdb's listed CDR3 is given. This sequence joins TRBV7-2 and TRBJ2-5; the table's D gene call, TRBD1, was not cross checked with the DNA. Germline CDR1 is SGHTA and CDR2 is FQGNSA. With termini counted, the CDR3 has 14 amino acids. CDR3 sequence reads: CASSVRGAQETQYS.

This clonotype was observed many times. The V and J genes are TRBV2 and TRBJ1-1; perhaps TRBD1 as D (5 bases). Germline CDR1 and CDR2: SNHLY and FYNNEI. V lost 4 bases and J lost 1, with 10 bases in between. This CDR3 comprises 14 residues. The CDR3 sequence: CASSVGPQNTEAFF. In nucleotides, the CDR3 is TGTGCCAGCAGTGTGGGACCGCAGAACACTGAAGCTTTCTTT.

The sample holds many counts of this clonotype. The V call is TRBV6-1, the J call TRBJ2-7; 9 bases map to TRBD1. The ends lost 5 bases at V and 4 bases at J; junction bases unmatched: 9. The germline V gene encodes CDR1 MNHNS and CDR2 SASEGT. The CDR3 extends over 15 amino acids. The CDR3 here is CASSLLQDRGYEQYF. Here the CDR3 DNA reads TGTGCCAGCAGTCTTCTCCAGGACAGGGGTTACGAGCAGTACTTC.